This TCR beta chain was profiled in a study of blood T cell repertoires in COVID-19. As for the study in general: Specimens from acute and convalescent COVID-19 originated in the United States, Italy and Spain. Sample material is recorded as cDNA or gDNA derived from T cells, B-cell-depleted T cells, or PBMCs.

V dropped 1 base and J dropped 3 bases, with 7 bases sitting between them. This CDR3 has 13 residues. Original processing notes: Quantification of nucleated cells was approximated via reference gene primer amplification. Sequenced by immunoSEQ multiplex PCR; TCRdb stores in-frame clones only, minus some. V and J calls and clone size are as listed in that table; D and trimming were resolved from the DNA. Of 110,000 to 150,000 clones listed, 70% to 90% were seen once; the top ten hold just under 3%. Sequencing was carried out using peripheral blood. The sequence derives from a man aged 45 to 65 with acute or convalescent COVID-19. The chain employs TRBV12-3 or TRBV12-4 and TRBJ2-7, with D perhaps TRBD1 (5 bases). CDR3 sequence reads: CASSLGQFYEQYF. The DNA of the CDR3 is TGTGCCAGCAGTTTAGGACAGTTCTACGAGCAGTACTTC.